What follows are 3 T cell receptor beta chains derived from one specimen sequenced in a study of patients and donors after allogeneic stem cell transplantation. From the RT-PCR reads, TCRdb called clonotypes with MiXCR, one entry per CDR3 protein. Among about 400,000 distinct CDR3 sequences listed, around 16% were seen once. Sample: blood, either unsorted or a sorted T cell fraction (not recorded which). The receptor set was obtained from a human donor who was either an allogeneic HSCT recipient or a stem cell or donor lymphocyte infusion donor (not recorded which). It is not recorded whose cells these are; they may come from a transplant donor.

This clonotype has at least ten counts. The V gene is TRBV12-3 or TRBV12-4, the J gene TRBJ2-7; TRBD1 agrees at 7 bases. This CDR3 comprises 14 residues. The V gene end was trimmed by 6 bases and the J gene end by 3 bases; junction bases not matched to a gene: 8. The CDR3 nucleotides are TGTGCCAGCAGAGACAGGGAGCACTTCTACGAGCAGTACTTC. It is translated as CASRDREHFYEQYF.

The sample holds a few counts of this clonotype. The chain couples TRBV6-1 to TRBJ1-3; 7 nucleotides align to TRBD1. Germline V gene data show CDR1 as MNHNS and CDR2 as SASEGT. The CDR3 loop spans 14 amino acids. Losses at the gene ends were 6 bases for V and 2 bases for J; bases not matched to a gene: 4. In DNA form, the CDR3 reads TGTGCCAGCAGGTTGACAGGGACTGGAAACACCATATATTTT. Protein: CASRLTGTGNTIYF.

This clonotype was seen at least ten times. The V and J genes are TRBV12-3 or TRBV12-4 and TRBJ1-1; D remains unclear. V lost 6 bases, J lost 2 bases, and 13 bases lay in between. The CDR3 has 14 amino acids. CDR3 DNA sequence: TGTGCCAGCAGACCCCCCGGCGGAAACACTGAAGCTTTCTTT. As protein: CASRPPGGNTEAFF.